These 8 T cell receptor beta chains were all obtained from the same sample, sequenced in a study of T cell therapy after organ transplantation (dated by TCRdb to between 2018 and 2021). Explained via the paper, the time point label denotes: 4-8 weeks after completion of therapy. These receptors have no identified antigens. Library generation was performed with the immunoSEQ multiplex PCR assay. In TCRdb, the immuneACCESS table is reduced to in-frame sequences with V and J assigned. These tables do not hold every clone; where another copy was compared, an unresolved V gene accounts for under half, and the others remain unexplained. This sample has over a thousand clones in its table, and approximately 68% of those were observed once. About 43% of the sample goes to the ten largest clones. This sample comprised CD8+ T cells from blood, obtained after autologous CMV-specific T cell therapy. The source of these receptors is a human patient who had received a solid organ transplant and had CMV disease. Following a transplant, a fraction of the T cells may be traceable to the graft donor.

This chain joins TRBV7-6 and TRBJ2-1; the D is unclear. Germline assignment: CDR1 SGHVS and CDR2 FNYEAQ. The length of the CDR3 is 14 residues. V was pared by 5 bases and J by 0 bases, with 8 bases between. This CDR3 is CASSGLSSYNEQFF. The DNA for the CDR3 is TGTGCCAGCAGCGGATTGAGCTCCTACAATGAGCAGTTCTTC.

This clone is classed as large (0.1 to 1%). The rearrangement links TRBV29-1 to TRBJ1-2; D is unclear. The CDR3 covers 14 residues. Trimming left V 2 bases short and J 3 bases short, with 13 bases between. In germline, CDR1 is SQVTM, CDR2 ANQGSEA. The CDR3 loop reads CSVELWQSDYGYTF. In DNA form, the CDR3 reads TGCAGCGTTGAATTATGGCAGTCGGACTATGGCTACACCTTC.

The rearrangement uses TRBV5-4 and TRBJ2-7, with a tentative D call TRBD1 (5 bases). The CDR3 loop spans 13 amino acids. V lost 5 bases and J 5 bases, leaving 14 bases between the germline ends. CDR1 and CDR2 (germline): SGHNT, YYREEE (reference sequence). The CDR3 region has the DNA TGTGCCAGCAGGTCTGGCAGGGCCGACGAGCAGTACTTC. This gives the protein CASRSGRADEQYF.

This chain connects TRBV13 to TRBJ2-7; tentatively, D is TRBD1 (6 bases). Trimming stripped 6 bases from V and 4 bases from J, with 19 bases between. CDR1 and CDR2 (germline): PRHDT, FYEKMQ (reference sequence). CDR3 length: 15 amino acids. The CDR3 DNA is TGTGCCAGCAGTTCAGGGGTAGAAAAGGGATACGAGCAGTACTTC. Residues: CASSSGVEKGYEQYF.

This chain uses TRBV10-2 with TRBJ1-1; D call uncertain. V was cut by 0 bases and J by 3 bases, with 20 bases left in between. Per the germline V gene, CDR1 is WSHSY and CDR2 is SAAADI. CDR3 length equals 18 residues. The CDR3 spells CASSESTGIQRGDTEAFF. CDR3 sequence (DNA): TGCGCCAGCAGTGAGTCCACCGGTATCCAGCGAGGCGACACTGAAGCTTTCTTT.

The gene calls are TRBV4-1 and TRBJ2-7, with D perhaps TRBD1 (5 bases). This CDR3 is 14 amino acids long. In germline, CDR1 is MGHRA, CDR2 YSYEKL. Trimming left V 8 bases short and J 0 bases short, with 14 bases between. The CDR3 protein is CASSLHRSSYEQYF. The CDR3 DNA sequence: TGCGCCAGCTCCTTGCACAGGAGCTCCTACGAGCAGTACTTC.

In its sample, this clone was seen a few times. The rearrangement links TRBV21-1 to TRBJ1-6. TRBV21-1 is a known pseudogene. The CDR3 sequence is 17 residues long. The CDR3 region has the DNA TGTGCCAGCAGGAGTCAACTAGCTACACATCATAATTCACCCCTCCACTTT. Its translation: CASRSQLATHHNSPLHF.

The gene calls are TRBV4-1 and TRBJ1-5; tentative D call: TRBD1 (5 bases). CDR1 and CDR2 from the germline V gene are MGHRA and YSYEKL. V was pared by 1 base and J by 7 bases, with 11 bases between. This CDR3 has 14 amino acids. In nucleotides, the CDR3 is TGCGCCAGCAGCCAAGCGAGCGGGGGGCAGCCCCAGCATTTT. The encoded protein is CASSQASGGQPQHF.